Each of the 32 T cell receptor beta chains below was sequenced from the same sample in a study of metastatic and nonmetastatic thyroid tumors (TCRdb year 2020). No treatment had been received by any patient before thyroid surgery. Library construction relied on PCR. TCRdb records Illumina HiSeq 4000 as the sequencer. The public reads were quality trimmed at Q25 with fastp and then assembled into clones with MiXCR by TCRdb, keeping productive beta chains. The sample records around 15,000 clones, around 13% of which are singletons. The biggest ten clones account for less than 35% of the sample. The sample consisted of blood. The receptors were gathered from a female donor with papillary thyroid cancer or a benign thyroid nodule (not recorded which). Some clones in this sample may be carry-over from other donors' samples.

The chain is built from TRBV6-1 and TRBJ2-3; 10 bases match TRBD2. The CDR3 loop spans 15 amino acids. V was pared by 6 bases and J by 5 bases, with 8 bases of the junction left unmatched. Germline CDR1 MNHNS, CDR2 SASEGT. The DNA of the CDR3 is TGTGCCAGCAGGGCAGCGGGAGGGTTGGTAGATACGCAGTATTTT. Translation: CASRAAGGLVDTQYF.

About this clone: A much bigger clone sits one base away, suggesting this may be a read error. The same CDR3 arises from other DNA sequences in this sample as well. The chain has TRBV9 and TRBJ2-5, with TRBD1 identical over 8 bases. The CDR3 is 14 amino acids. CDR1 is SGDLS, CDR2 YYNGEE, per germline. The CDR3 loop reads CASSATGVTETQYF. The CDR3 bases are TGTGCCAGTAGCGCGACAGGGGTTACGGAGACCCAGTACTTC. Full variable domain (remainder filled in from reference TRBV9 and TRBJ2-5): DSGVTQTPKHLITATGQRVTLRCSPRSGDLSVYWYQQSLDQGLQFLIQYYNGEERAKGNILERFSAQQFPDLHSELNLSSLELGDSALYFCASSATGVTETQYFGPGTRLLVL.

This clone was recorded at least ten times. The chain couples TRBV5-1 to TRBJ2-5, with TRBD2 matching over 13 bases. CDR3 length: 16 residues. Germline lookup yields CDR1 SGHRS and CDR2 YFSETQ. The junction had 4 bases not matched to a gene; V was cut back by 4 bases and J by 1 base. DNA of the CDR3: TGCGCCAGCAGCCCGGGACTAGCGGGGTCCCAAGAGACCCAGTACTTC. It specifies CASSPGLAGSQETQYF.

This clone was counted at least ten times. This rearrangement joins TRBV30 to TRBJ2-5; 11 bases match TRBD2. V dropped 3 bases and J dropped 4; count of bases not matched to a gene: 7. This CDR3 contains 15 residues. The germline V gene has CDR1 GTSNPN and CDR2 SVGIG (reference sequence). DNA of the CDR3: TGTGCCTGGAGCCTACTAGCGGGAGTTGGAGAGACCCAGTACTTC. As protein: CAWSLLAGVGETQYF.

This clone was recorded a few times. One end of the junction is discordant with germline, which a read error may explain. J is TRBJ1-6 and V is TRBV28; D is perhaps TRBD1 (5 bases). This CDR3 region has 15 residues. Germline V gene sequence: CDR1 MDHEN, CDR2 SYDVKM. CDR3 sequence: CASRSTDRNNSHLHF. CDR3 DNA sequence: TGTGCCAGCAGAAGCACCGACAGAAATAATTCACACCTCCACTTT. Looking up the rest from reference TRBV28 and TRBJ1-6 gives the full variable domain: DVKVTQSSRYLVKRTGEKVFLECVQDMDHENMFWYRQDPGLGLRLIYFSYDVKMKEKGDIPEGYSVSREKKERFSLILESASTNQTSMYLCASRSTDRNNSHLHFGNGTRLTVT.

This clone has a count of ten or more. The gene calls are TRBV9 and TRBJ2-3, with 11 bases identical to TRBD2. V dropped 3 bases and J dropped 6; count of bases not matched to a gene: 12. The germline gives CDR1 SGDLS, CDR2 YYNGEE. The CDR3 sequence is 17 residues long. The CDR3 reads CASSEGDSGGAHDTQYF. CDR3 DNA: TGTGCCAGCAGCGAAGGGGATAGCGGGGGGGCTCATGATACGCAGTATTTT.

This clone was detected many times. The chain couples TRBV10-3 to TRBJ1-2; D gene ambiguous. V lost 2 bases to trimming and J lost 3 bases, with 16 bases between them. The CDR3 is made up of 16 amino acids. Germline CDR1 ENHRY, CDR2 SYGVKD. CDR3 loop: CAISEPSPEPDYGYTF. In DNA form, the CDR3 reads TGTGCCATCAGTGAGCCATCTCCCGAACCCGACTATGGCTACACCTTC.

This chain links TRBV6-1 with TRBJ1-2, with 7 bases identical to TRBD1. The CDR3 spans 14 residues. J gave up 4 bases and V 6 bases, and 8 bases lay outside the gene matches. Germline CDR1 and CDR2: MNHNS and SASEGT. The DNA for the CDR3 is TGTGCCAGCAGACAGGGGAGTTCTGGCTATGGCTACACCTTC. Amino acid sequence: CASRQGSSGYGYTF.

The chain couples TRBV12-3 or TRBV12-4 to TRBJ2-5; D ambiguous. Trimming stripped 0 bases from V and 5 bases from J, with 16 bases between. There are 16 residues in the CDR3. For the CDR3, the DNA is TGTGCCAGCAGTTTAGCGGTGGGCACTCCGGTGGAGACCCAGTACTTC. It codes for CASSLAVGTPVETQYF.

As to this clone: A single base separates this from a much larger clone, so it may be a read error. The gene calls are TRBV5-1 and TRBJ2-5, with 12 bases lining up with TRBD2. The J segment lost 5 bases and the V segment lost 0 bases, leaving 2 bases of the junction unmatched. The CDR3 has 15 amino acids. Germline assignment: CDR1 SGHRS and CDR2 YFSETQ. The DNA of the CDR3 is TGCGCCAGCAGCTTGGCTAGCGGGGGGGCGGAGACCCAGTACTTC. Translating gives CASSLASGGAETQYF.

As regards this clone: The junction departs from germline at one end; a sequencing error may be responsible. The CDR3 reads CASGLEGSLAGYTF. CDR3 DNA sequence: TGTGCCAGCGGCTTAGAAGGCAGTCTGGCTGGCTACACCTTC. V and J are TRBV7-2 and TRBJ1-2; D unresolved. This CDR3 comprises 14 residues. Germline V gene sequence: CDR1 SGHTA, CDR2 FQGNSA.

This clone has ten or more counts. The chain couples TRBV6-1 to TRBJ1-3, with D unresolved. This CDR3 comprises 16 residues. Germline CDR1 reads MNHNS; CDR2 reads SASEGT. V shed 5 bases and J shed 0 bases, with 14 bases lying between them. The CDR3 protein is CASSSNWANSGNTIYF. CDR3 coding DNA: TGTGCCAGCAGTTCTAACTGGGCGAACTCTGGAAACACCATATATTTT.

This clone was found many times. J is TRBJ2-6 and V is TRBV6-5, with no clear D. The CDR3 loop spans 15 amino acids. The germline CDR1 and CDR2 sequences are MNHEY and SVGAGI. V was clipped by 2 bases and J by 0 bases, with 5 bases between them. The CDR3 loop reads CASSYEASGANVLTF. The CDR3 coding sequence is TGTGCCAGCAGTTACGAGGCCTCTGGGGCCAACGTCCTGACTTTC.

This clone was detected ten times or more. Germline and junction disagree at one end, which may indicate a read error. The same CDR3 can be traced to other DNA sequences in this sample. The rearrangement uses TRBV7-7 and TRBJ2-7; 7 nucleotides align to TRBD1. Germline V CDR1 and CDR2: SSHAT, FNYEAQ (reference sequence). This CDR3 is 13 amino acids long. CDR3 loop: CASSFDRDYEQYF. The CDR3 DNA follows: TGTGCTAGCAGCTTCGACAGGGATTACGAGCAGTACTTC.

As regards this clone: This clone may be a read error of a much larger clone one base away. Other DNA sequences within the sample encode an identical CDR3. This rearrangement joins TRBV9 to TRBJ2-5, with D maybe TRBD1 (6 bases). Germline V lookup: CDR1 SGDLS, CDR2 YYNGEE. CDR3 length: 14 amino acids. V was clipped by 3 bases and J by 5 bases, with 14 bases between them. CDR3 DNA: TGTGCCAGCAGCGCGACAGGCGTTACGGAGACCCAGTACTTC. As protein: CASSATGVTETQYF.

This clone has ten or more counts. This sequence may be a read error, since a much larger clone differs from it by one base. Since no conserved phenylalanine or tryptophan closes the CDR3, a read error is the likely cause. This rearrangement joins TRBV2 to TRBJ2-7; TRBD2 agrees at 9 bases. Germline V lookup: CDR1 SNHLY, CDR2 FYNNEI. The CDR3 is 12 amino acids. The J segment lost 7 bases and the V segment lost 6 bases, leaving 4 bases of the junction unmatched. The CDR3, as DNA: TGTGCCAGCAGGGGACTAGCCAGGGAGCAGTACCTC. This sequence encodes CASRGLAREQYL.

This chain connects TRBV28 to TRBJ1-5, with D possibly TRBD1 on 5 matching bases. The CDR3 consists of 15 residues. Germline V CDR1 and CDR2: MDHEN, SYDVKM. With 3 bases removed from V and 2 bases from J, the gap between germline ends came to 11 bases. CDR3 amino acids: CASSFGRVCNQPQHF. For the CDR3, the DNA is TGTGCCAGCAGTTTTGGCAGGGTATGCAATCAGCCCCAGCATTTT.

As concerns this clone: Germline is not matched at one junction end, which may reflect a read error. V usage is TRBV4-3 and J usage is TRBJ2-5; D could derive from TRBD1 or TRBD2 (6 bases each). This CDR3 contains 14 residues. CDR1 LGHNA and CDR2 YSLEER come from the germline V gene. CDR3 nucleotides: TGCGCCAGCAGCCAAGGAAAGGGGGGAGAGAACCAGTACTTC. It encodes CASSQGKGGENQYF.

DNA of the CDR3: TGTGCCAGCGGGACTAGCCGTAACACCGGGGAGCTGTTTTTT. This codes for CASGTSRNTGELFF. The V call is TRBV12-3 or TRBV12-4, the J call TRBJ2-2; 9 nucleotides agree with TRBD2. The CDR3 spans 14 residues. Losses at the gene ends were 8 bases for V and 2 bases for J; bases not matched to a gene: 3.

This clone was recorded many times. This chain uses TRBV9 with TRBJ2-2; D gene unclear. Germline loops: CDR1 SGDLS, CDR2 YYNGEE. V lost 4 bases and J lost 7, with 8 bases in between. This CDR3 is 12 amino acids long. The CDR3 is CASSRVGGELFF. CDR3 in DNA: TGTGCCAGCAGCCGGGTTGGCGGGGAGCTGTTTTTT.

As regards this clone: The junction shows a germline mismatch at one end, possibly a read error. The chain has TRBV20-1 and TRBJ2-6; D uncertain. The CDR3 loop spans 14 amino acids. Germline loops: CDR1 DFQATT, CDR2 SNEGSKA (reference sequence). The CDR3 coding sequence is TGCAGTGCTCCTTACTCGGATGGGTCCAACGTCCTGACTTTC. Its translation: CSAPYSDGSNVLTF.

The table lists this clone with many counts. The chain recombines TRBV19 with TRBJ2-2, with a tentative D call TRBD2 (6 bases). Germline V gene sequence: CDR1 LNHDA, CDR2 SQIVND (reference sequence). This CDR3 spans 16 amino acids. V lost 5 bases to trimming and J lost 4 bases, with 17 bases between them. CDR3 coding DNA: TGTGCCAGTAGTCCATATGGGGACGGGGGCACCGGGGAGCTGTTTTTT. Residues: CASSPYGDGGTGELFF.

This clone has at least ten counts. The chain is built from TRBV3-1 and TRBJ2-3; 10 bases are a match to TRBD2. Germline V gives CDR1 LGHDT, CDR2 YNNKEL (reference sequence). The CDR3 contains 15 residues. Trimming at V came to 4 bases and at J to 5 bases, leaving 6 bases not matched to a gene. This chain's CDR3 is CASSLAGGKGDTQYF. DNA of the CDR3: TGTGCCAGCAGCCTAGCGGGGGGCAAAGGAGATACGCAGTATTTT.

This clone came up many times. J is TRBJ2-5 and V is TRBV6-2 or TRBV6-3, with 16 bases fitting TRBD2. There are 18 residues in the CDR3. Germline lookup yields CDR1 MNHEY and CDR2 SVGEGT. V was clipped by 6 bases and J by 7 bases; unmatched bases: 14. Written as DNA, the CDR3 is TGTGCCAGCAGCGAAGACCGAGGTGGGACTAGCGGGGGGGCGACCCAGTACTTC. This codes for CASSEDRGGTSGGATQYF.

This clone was recorded at least ten times. The chain carries TRBV3-1 and TRBJ2-7; TRBD1 or TRBD2 may be the D gene (5 bases each). The germline V gene encodes CDR1 LGHDT and CDR2 YNNKEL (reference sequence). V gave up 4 bases and J gave up 4 bases, with 11 bases separating them. CDR3 length: 13 residues. Here the CDR3 reads CASSLGALYEQYF. The CDR3 nucleotides are TGTGCCAGCAGCCTCGGGGCACTTTACGAGCAGTACTTC.

There are many counts of this clone. V is TRBV20-1 and J is TRBJ2-7; D not certain. The CDR3 extends over 12 amino acids. Trimming pared 1 base from V and 4 bases from J, leaving 8 bases between. The V gene's germline CDR1 is DFQATT and CDR2 SNEGSKA (reference sequence). Here the CDR3 DNA reads TGCAGTGCTAGAGGAGTGGTTTACGAGCAGTACTTC. It translates to CSARGVVYEQYF.

This clone was counted many times. The chain has TRBV27 and TRBJ1-5; D may be TRBD1 (5 bases). Germline loops: CDR1 MNHEY, CDR2 SMNVEV (reference sequence). V was shortened by 0 bases and J by 5 bases, with 11 bases between the two germline ends. There are 15 residues in the CDR3. In DNA, the CDR3 is TGTGCCAGCAGTTTATCTGTAGGGACCCATCAGCCCCAGCATTTT. It yields the protein CASSLSVGTHQPQHF.

Note on this clone: A much larger clone lies one base from this, so it may be a read error. Here the CDR3 omits its conserved ending phenylalanine or tryptophan, so a read error is the likely source. The rearrangement links TRBV19 to TRBJ2-2; no reliable D call. The CDR3 has 13 amino acids. V dropped 4 bases and J dropped 7 bases, with 10 bases sitting between them. Germline CDR1 and CDR2: LNHDA and SQIVND (reference sequence). CDR3 residues: CASSRMVDGELFS. CDR3 DNA: TGTGCCAGTAGTAGGATGGTTGACGGGGAGCTGTTTTCT.

On this clone itself: A much more abundant neighbour one base away suggests this may be a read error. The chain carries TRBV5-1 and TRBJ1-4; TRBD1 is a possible D gene (5 bases). CDR3 length equals 13 residues. Germline loops: CDR1 SGHRS, CDR2 YFSETQ. The DNA for the CDR3 is TGCGCCAGCAGCTCTGCAGGGACTGAAAGACTGTTTTTT. This codes for CASSSAGTERLFF.

This clone was counted at least ten times. The genes are TRBV18 and TRBJ2-1; D is unclear. The V end was cut by 2 bases, the J end by 5 bases, with 10 bases between. The CDR3 is 14 residues long. Germline V gene sequence: CDR1 KGHSH, CDR2 LQKENI. CDR3 bases: TGTGCCAGCTCACCAGACCAAGGGAACAATGAGCAGTTCTTC. Encoded protein: CASSPDQGNNEQFF. Supplemented by reference TRBV18 and TRBJ2-1, the full variable domain reads NAGVMQNPRHLVRRRGQEARLRCSPMKGHSHVYWYRQLPEEGLKFMVYLQKENIIDESGMPKERFSAEFPKEGPSILRIQQVVRGDSAAYFCASSPDQGNNEQFFGPGTRLTVL.

This clone was counted many times. This chain uses TRBV7-2 with TRBJ2-3, with D perhaps assigned TRBD1 or TRBD2 (6 bases each). The V gene's germline CDR1 is SGHTA and CDR2 FQGNSA. The length of the CDR3 is 12 residues. V lost 5 bases and J 4 bases, leaving 7 bases between the germline ends. CDR3 sequence reads: CASSRGPDTQYF. The CDR3 coding sequence is TGTGCCAGCAGCCGGGGGCCAGATACGCAGTATTTT.

This chain joins TRBV20-1 and TRBJ1-2, with 7 bases identical to TRBD1. The CDR3 sequence is 12 residues long. The V segment lost 6 bases and the J segment 6 bases; nucleotides outside the gene matches: 7. The V gene's germline CDR1 is DFQATT and CDR2 SNEGSKA (reference sequence). The DNA for the CDR3 is TGCAGTGCCCGACAGGGTGGAGATGGCTACACCTTC. It codes for CSARQGGDGYTF.